Listed here are 22 T cell receptor beta chains from one sample, sequenced in a study of blood T cell repertoires in COVID-19. Here immunoSEQ multiplex PCR was the method, and the copy in TCRdb shows in-frame clones only, minus some. The repertoire consists of approximately 300,000 clones, with around 85% occurring once and the leading ten covering 1.5% to 2%. Sequencing was done on a sample of PBMCs or T cells enriched from blood (not recorded which). The receptors were gathered from a woman in her twenties or thirties who had been exposed to COVID-19.

This chain uses TRBV11-2 with TRBJ1-1; TRBD1 is a possible D gene (6 bases). The CDR3 runs to 15 residues. With 2 bases removed from V and 1 base from J, the gap between germline ends came to 11 bases. CDR1 and CDR2 (germline): SGHAT, FQNNGV. The CDR3 coding sequence is TGTGCCAGCAGCTTAAGGTTGACAGGGAACACTGAAGCTTTCTTT. Amino acid sequence: CASSLRLTGNTEAFF.

The chain is built from TRBV3-1 (or the pseudogene TRBV3-2) and TRBJ2-7, with D possibly matching TRBD2 (5 bases). Germline loops: CDR1 LGHDT, CDR2 YNNKEL (reference sequence). The CDR3 has 15 residues. Trimming shortened V by 0 bases and J by 0 bases, and 9 bases separated the two germline ends. In nucleotides, the CDR3 is TGTGCCAGCAGCCAAGATCAGGACTTCTCCTACGAGCAGTACTTC. Its translation is CASSQDQDFSYEQYF.

The chain links TRBV7-9 to TRBJ2-7, with D maybe TRBD2 (5 bases). V lost 5 bases, J lost 3 bases, and 11 bases lay in between. CDR1 and CDR2 from the germline V gene are SEHNR and FQNEAQ (reference sequence). The length of the CDR3 is 13 residues. The CDR3 is CASSADGDYEQYF. As DNA, the CDR3 is TGTGCCAGCAGCGCTGACGGGGACTACGAGCAGTACTTC. Supplemented by reference TRBV7-9 and TRBJ2-7, the full variable domain reads DTGVSQNPRHKITKRGQNVTFRCDPISEHNRLYWYRQTLGQGPEFLTYFQNEAQLEKSRLLSDRFSAERPKGSFSTLEIQRTEQGDSAMYLCASSADGDYEQYFGPGTRLTVT.

The chain has TRBV18 and TRBJ2-3, with TRBD1 as a possible D gene (6 bases). This CDR3 has 14 residues. Per germline, CDR1 KGHSH and CDR2 LQKENI. With 4 bases removed from V and 0 bases from J, the gap between germline ends came to 8 bases. The CDR3 region is CASSRDTSTDTQYF. The CDR3 nucleotides read TGTGCCAGCTCACGGGACACGAGCACAGATACGCAGTATTTT.

The chain recombines TRBV5-4 with TRBJ1-1; 7 nucleotides align to TRBD1. V gave up 4 bases and J gave up 0 bases; unmatched junction bases: 6. Germline V lookup: CDR1 SGHNT, CDR2 YYREEE (reference sequence). The CDR3 contains 15 residues. The CDR3 DNA sequence: TGTGCCAGCAGCCCCCAAGGGGGCATGAACACTGAAGCTTTCTTT. Protein product: CASSPQGGMNTEAFF.

This clone has more than one count but fewer than ten. The rearrangement uses TRBV7-8 and TRBJ2-5; 7 bases map to TRBD1. Losses at the gene ends were 6 bases for V and 7 bases for J; bases not matched to a gene: 11. The CDR3 is 14 amino acids. CDR1 and CDR2 from the germline V gene are SGHVS and FQNEAQ. The CDR3 region is CASRPPYRGVTQYF. CDR3 sequence (DNA): TGTGCCAGCAGGCCACCATACAGGGGAGTGACCCAGTACTTC.

This clone was found once. V usage is TRBV30 and J usage is TRBJ1-5, with TRBD1 matching 9 bases. Per germline, CDR1 GTSNPN and CDR2 SVGIG (reference sequence). V lost 2 bases to trimming and J lost 8 bases; unmatched junction nucleotides: 7. The CDR3 spans 14 residues. CDR3 loop: CAWSPGQGREPQHF. The CDR3 coding sequence is TGTGCCTGGAGTCCCGGACAGGGGAGGGAGCCCCAGCATTTT.

In the case of this clone: This sample includes further DNA sequences coding for the same CDR3. This sequence joins TRBV7-9 and TRBJ2-7; 7 nucleotides align to TRBD1. Germline V gene lookup returns CDR1 SEHNR and CDR2 FQNEAQ (reference sequence). The V and J ends lost 1 base and 7 bases, in that order; junction bases with no gene match: 7. This CDR3 region has 14 residues. CDR3 sequence (DNA): TGTGCCAGCAGCTTAGGGCAGGGGGTAAGGGAGCAGTACTTC. This gives the protein CASSLGQGVREQYF.

V gene TRBV2 combines with J gene TRBJ1-2; TRBD1 is a possible D gene (6 bases). Germline assignment: CDR1 SNHLY and CDR2 FYNNEI. The CDR3 has 12 amino acids. V lost 1 base and J lost 11, with 11 bases in between. The DNA for the CDR3 is TGTGCCAGCAGTGAAGATGAGACAGGTTACACCTTC. It is translated as CASSEDETGYTF. Full variable domain (remainder filled in from reference TRBV2 and TRBJ1-2): EPEVTQTPSHQVTQMGQEVILRCVPISNHLYFYWYRQILGQKVEFLVSFYNNEISEKSEIFDDQFSVERPDGSNFTLKIRSTKLEDSAMYFCASSEDETGYTFGSGTRLTVV.

This rearrangement joins TRBV5-1 to TRBJ2-3, with a possible D match to TRBD2 (5 bases). Trimming cost V 7 bases and J 1 base, with 10 bases left between them. This CDR3 spans 13 amino acids. The germline gives CDR1 SGHRS, CDR2 YFSETQ. The CDR3: CASGESGTDTQYF. The CDR3 nucleotides read TGCGCCAGCGGGGAGTCCGGCACAGATACGCAGTATTTT.

This clone was observed once. V is TRBV7-3 and J is TRBJ2-2; possibly TRBD1 for D (6 bases). V lost 1 base to trimming and J lost 4 bases, with 13 bases between them. The CDR3 contains 16 residues. Per the germline V gene, CDR1 is SGHTA and CDR2 is FQGTGA. For the CDR3, the DNA is TGTGCCAGCAGCTTAATCCGGCGAGGGGGCACCGGGGAGCTGTTTTTT. Amino acid sequence: CASSLIRRGGTGELFF.

This chain uses TRBV5-4 with TRBJ2-3, with 8 bases aligning to TRBD2. V lost 3 bases to trimming and J lost 4 bases; unmatched junction nucleotides: 13. This CDR3 has 17 residues. Germline assignment: CDR1 SGHNT and CDR2 YYREEE (reference sequence). CDR3 in amino acids: CASSWGASGSFSDTQYF. The CDR3 bases are TGTGCCAGCAGCTGGGGGGCCAGCGGGAGTTTCTCAGATACGCAGTATTTT.

This rearrangement joins TRBV25-1 to TRBJ2-5; the match to TRBD1 covers 10 bases. V lost 3 bases to trimming and J lost 7 bases; unmatched junction nucleotides: 8. Germline assignment: CDR1 MGHDK and CDR2 SYGVNS. This CDR3 has 15 amino acids. The CDR3 nucleotides read TGTGCCAGCAGTGACATGGACAGGGGGTATGGGACCCAGTACTTC. Translation gives CASSDMDRGYGTQYF.

The gene calls are TRBV30 and TRBJ2-1, with D possibly being TRBD2 (5 bases). The V gene lost 2 bases and the J gene lost 5 bases, with 13 bases spanning the gap. The CDR3 is made up of 14 amino acids. Looked up from germline, CDR1 is GTSNPN and CDR2 is SVGIG (reference sequence). The CDR3 nucleotides read TGTGCCTGGAGTACGGGGTATGGGAACAATGAGCAGTTCTTC. This gives the protein CAWSTGYGNNEQFF.

The V call is TRBV18, the J call TRBJ2-2; 7 nucleotides align to TRBD2. The J segment lost 2 bases and the V segment lost 5 bases, leaving 5 bases of the junction unmatched. Germline V gene lookup returns CDR1 KGHSH and CDR2 LQKENI. The CDR3 is 15 amino acids. In DNA, the CDR3 is TGTGCCAGCTCAAATAGCGGGCCCAACACCGGGGAGCTGTTTTTT. This sequence encodes CASSNSGPNTGELFF.

This clone was recorded at least ten times. The chain joins TRBV4-2 to TRBJ2-1; 9 bases fit TRBD2. CDR1 and CDR2 from the germline V gene are LGHNA and YNFKEQ. The CDR3 is 18 residues long. Trimming removed 1 base from V and 0 bases from J; junction bases left unmatched: 7. The CDR3 loop reads CASSQGAGGESSYNEQFF. For the CDR3, the DNA is TGTGCCAGCAGCCAAGGAGCGGGGGGAGAGAGCTCCTACAATGAGCAGTTCTTC.

The rearrangement links TRBV28 to TRBJ2-5; 7 nucleotides agree with TRBD1. With 5 bases clipped from V and 1 base from J, the junction kept 10 bases outside the gene matches. The CDR3 consists of 16 residues. The germline gives CDR1 MDHEN, CDR2 SYDVKM. CDR3 region: CASSQLGAGGQETQYF. The CDR3, as DNA: TGTGCCAGCAGTCAACTCGGCGCAGGGGGCCAAGAGACCCAGTACTTC. Variable domain in full (rest from reference TRBV28 and TRBJ2-5): DVKVTQSSRYLVKRTGEKVFLECVQDMDHENMFWYRQDPGLGLRLIYFSYDVKMKEKGDIPEGYSVSREKKERFSLILESASTNQTSMYLCASSQLGAGGQETQYFGPGTRLLVL.

The V and J genes are TRBV19 and TRBJ2-7, with no clear D. Germline CDR1 and CDR2: LNHDA and SQIVND (reference sequence). Trimming removed 3 bases from V and 2 bases from J, with 11 bases in between. CDR3 length equals 14 residues. CDR3 amino acids: CASSIEKTAYEQYF. The CDR3 DNA reads TGTGCCAGTAGTATCGAGAAAACGGCCTACGAGCAGTACTTC.

The chain joins TRBV9 to TRBJ1-2; no clear D. From germline, CDR1 is SGDLS and CDR2 YYNGEE. The length of the CDR3 is 12 residues. V lost 4 bases, J lost 8 bases, and 12 bases lay in between. The DNA of the CDR3 is TGTGCCAGCAGCAATGCGGGGTCCGGCTACACCTTC. Protein sequence: CASSNAGSGYTF.

The V and J genes are TRBV2 and TRBJ2-1, with 11 bases fitting TRBD2. Germline V gene data show CDR1 as SNHLY and CDR2 as FYNNEI. There are 16 residues in the CDR3. Losses at the gene ends were 6 bases for V and 4 bases for J; bases not matched to a gene: 8. Here the CDR3 DNA reads TGTGCCAGCAGGGCTAATCTAGCGGGGGGTTACAATGAGCAGTTCTTC. Translation gives CASRANLAGGYNEQFF.

The J gene is TRBJ2-7, the V gene TRBV7-2, with D maybe TRBD2 (5 bases). Looked up from germline, CDR1 is SGHTA and CDR2 is FQGNSA. The V end was cut by 2 bases, the J end by 2 bases, with 13 bases between. The CDR3 spans 15 residues. The CDR3 bases are TGTGCCAGCAGCTTAAAAGCGGACCGAGCCTACGAGCAGTACTTC. Translated, it gives CASSLKADRAYEQYF.

Concerning this clone itself: Other DNA sequences within the sample encode an identical CDR3. CDR3 sequence: CASSPPGADTEAFF. In nucleotides, the CDR3 is TGTGCCAGCTCACCACCGGGGGCGGACACTGAAGCTTTCTTT. The chain carries TRBV18 and TRBJ1-1; weak D call: TRBD1 (6 bases). Germline CDR1 reads KGHSH; CDR2 reads LQKENI. V shed 0 bases and J shed 3 bases, with 8 bases lying between them. The CDR3 runs to 14 residues. The full variable domain, with the rest looked up from reference TRBV18 and TRBJ1-1, is NAGVMQNPRHLVRRRGQEARLRCSPMKGHSHVYWYRQLPEEGLKFMVYLQKENIIDESGMPKERFSAEFPKEGPSILRIQQVVRGDSAAYFCASSPPGADTEAFFGQGTRLTVV.